This T cell receptor (beta chain) appears in the sequencing data of a study of cytomegalovirus exposure and HLA in healthy donors. Study overall: Early released data had tens of millions of unique TCRs, all coming from HLA-typed donors. General observations from the study: Most TCR sequences were seen very rarely across donors, but some public TCRs occurred in many. Follow-up analysis seemed to connect common viral pathogens with several of the most significant clusters identified.

For this clone: The antigen remains undetermined.

The PCR ran on 60 Vbeta and 13 Jbeta primers. TCRdb's table, derived via immunoSEQ multiplex PCR, lists solely in-frame clones and lacks some. The sample holds 150,000 or so clones, roughly 85% seen once. The TCR was taken from a man aged 18-30 years in good health and CMV-seropositive. Sequencing was done on a sample of PBMCs.

CDR3 in DNA: TGTGCCAGCAGCGAGGGGACAGGGGGCCCCTACGAGCAGTACTTC. Its protein product is CASSEGTGGPYEQYF. The chain uses TRBV9 and TRBJ2-7; 12 bases align to TRBD1. From germline, CDR1 is SGDLS and CDR2 YYNGEE. After removal of 3 bases from V and 2 bases from J, the junction contained 3 bases not matched to a gene. The CDR3 has 15 amino acids.